A single sample gave rise to the 10 T cell receptor beta chains below, sequenced in a study of blood T cell repertoires in COVID-19. The repertoire was sequenced with immunoSEQ multiplex PCR; TCRdb's copy has only in-frame clones and lacks some. Seen here are 200,000 to 250,000 clones, 88% observed once, and the top ten hold less than 3.5%. Specimen: peripheral blood. The receptors derive from a woman aged 55-69 years with acute or convalescent COVID-19.

The V and J genes are TRBV30 and TRBJ1-2; 7 bases are shared with TRBD1. Losses at the gene ends were 1 base for V and 4 bases for J; bases not matched to a gene: 9. Germline CDR1 reads GTSNPN; CDR2 reads SVGIG (reference sequence). The length of the CDR3 is 15 residues. The CDR3 region is CAWSAPTGTFYGYTF. The CDR3 coding sequence is TGTGCCTGGAGTGCGCCGACAGGGACATTCTATGGCTACACCTTC. The whole variable domain, remainder taken from reference TRBV30 and TRBJ1-2, is SQTIHQWPATLVQPVGSPLSLECTVEGTSNPNLYWYRQAAGRGLQLLFYSVGIGQISSEVPQNLSASRPQDRQFILSSKKLLLSDSGFYLCAWSAPTGTFYGYTFGSGTRLTVV.

This clone was seen more than once but under ten times. This sequence joins TRBV30 and TRBJ2-7; a weak D match, TRBD2 (6 bases). Germline values: CDR1 GTSNPN, CDR2 SVGIG (reference sequence). The length of the CDR3 is 17 residues. V was pared by 8 bases and J by 4 bases, with 30 bases between. The chain's CDR3 is CALDGGTAMKLKYEQYF. The CDR3 nucleotides read TGTGCCCTGGACGGAGGGACGGCGATGAAACTTAAATACGAGCAGTACTTC.

The chain is built from TRBV23-1 and TRBJ2-1; D might be TRBD2 (6 bases). TRBV23-1 belongs to the ORF category, with a function that is uncertain. Deletions cut 3 bases from V and 6 bases from J, with 21 bases between. The CDR3 is made up of 17 amino acids. Here the CDR3 reads CASSHLEVAGFPNEQFF. Written as DNA, the CDR3 is TGCGCCAGCAGTCACCTGGAGGTTGCGGGATTTCCCAATGAGCAGTTCTTC.

The chain joins TRBV27 to TRBJ1-2, with D uncertain. The CDR3 has 16 amino acids. From germline, CDR1 is MNHEY and CDR2 SMNVEV (reference sequence). Trimming took off 4 bases at V and 4 bases at J, with 19 bases between the two ends. The CDR3 sequence is CASSSGSTWEPYGYTF. The CDR3 DNA follows: TGTGCCAGCAGTTCGGGATCGACCTGGGAACCCTATGGCTACACCTTC.

The sample holds one count of this clone. The chain joins TRBV11-2 to TRBJ2-4, with D possibly matching TRBD2 (7 bases). This CDR3 spans 14 amino acids. CDR1 is SGHAT and CDR2 is FQNNGV in the germline V gene. V lost 5 bases and J 7 bases, leaving 15 bases between the germline ends. The CDR3 DNA reads as TGTGCCAGCAGCCGAGGGGGGGCGAGGAACATTCAGTACTTC. Translating it yields CASSRGGARNIQYF.

J is TRBJ1-3 and V is TRBV4-1, with 10 nucleotides matching TRBD1. Per germline, CDR1 MGHRA and CDR2 YSYEKL. After removal of 0 bases from V and 1 base from J, the junction contained 9 bases not matched to a gene. This CDR3 spans 19 amino acids. The CDR3 reads CASSQDGTGVDFSGNTIYF. CDR3 nucleotide sequence: TGCGCCAGCAGCCAAGATGGGACAGGGGTAGATTTTTCTGGAAACACCATATATTTT.

This chain joins TRBV28 and TRBJ1-2; 8 bases map to TRBD1. Losses at the gene ends were 4 bases for V and 6 bases for J; bases not matched to a gene: 1. CDR1 is MDHEN and CDR2 is SYDVKM in the germline V gene. This CDR3 is 12 amino acids long. The chain's CDR3 is CASSSQGDGYTF. CDR3 nucleotides: TGTGCCAGCAGTTCACAGGGGGATGGCTACACCTTC.

The rearrangement links TRBV6-5 to TRBJ1-4; the D is unclear. CDR3 length: 14 amino acids. CDR1 is MNHEY, CDR2 SVGAGI, per germline. The V gene lost 5 bases and the J gene lost 5 bases, with 12 bases spanning the gap. The CDR3 spells CASSIGRQNEKLFF. For the CDR3, the DNA is TGTGCCAGCAGTATAGGCAGGCAGAATGAAAAACTGTTTTTT.

The gene calls are TRBV9 and TRBJ2-1, with 10 positions matching TRBD2. The CDR3 is made up of 15 amino acids. Trimming cost V 0 bases and J 7 bases; bases outside gene matches: 4. Germline V gene lookup returns CDR1 SGDLS and CDR2 YYNGEE. The CDR3 coding sequence is TGTGCCAGCAGCGTAGCCCTAGCGGGAGCAAATGAGCAGTTCTTC. Amino acid sequence: CASSVALAGANEQFF.

V and J are TRBV29-1 and TRBJ1-1; tentatively, D is TRBD1 (6 bases). This CDR3 is 13 amino acids long. Germline CDR1 and CDR2: SQVTM and ANQGSEA. V was cut by 5 bases and J by 4 bases, with 14 bases left in between. The CDR3 DNA sequence: TGCAGCGTTACTACAGGGTTGGTCACTGAAGCTTTCTTT. Protein product: CSVTTGLVTEAFF.